The rows below give T cell receptor beta chains drawn from one sample of a study of blood T cell repertoires in COVID-19. TCRdb keeps only in-frame clones here, not all; method: immunoSEQ multiplex PCR. The data hold about 64,000 clones, with 65% to 90% observed a single time. Input material: peripheral blood. These TCRs come from an older woman with acute or convalescent COVID-19. The CDR3 runs from the conserved cysteine through the conserved F or W. A D gene is named only where the DNA matches it firmly. The size field is filled for only some rows; it gives once, few, many or a size class.

j_call clone_size v_call d_call cdr3_nt cdr3_aa
TRBJ2-1 NA TRBV6-6 TRBD1 TGTGCCAGCAGTTCAGGGGGCAATGAGCAGTTCTTC CASSSGGNEQFF
TRBJ1-1 NA TRBV6-5 NA TGTGCCAGCAGCACCACTCAGGGAACCACTGAAGCTTTCTTT CASSTTQGTTEAFF
TRBJ2-3 once TRBV9 TRBD2 TGTGCCAGCAACTTAGCGGGGGGGTTTACAGATACGCAGTATTTT CASNLAGGFTDTQYF
TRBJ1-4 NA TRBV11-2 NA TGTGCCAGCAGCTTGTTCCAGGGGCGTACGAATGAAAAACTGTTTTTT CASSLFQGRTNEKLFF
TRBJ2-1 NA TRBV7-3 TRBD2 TGTGCCAGCAGCTTAACGACTAGCAGTGAGCAGTTCTTC CASSLTTSSEQFF
TRBJ1-3 few TRBV9 TRBD1 TGTGCCAGCAGCGTAGATGGACAGGGAGGCGGAAACACCATATATTTT CASSVDGQGGGNTIYF
TRBJ2-1 NA TRBV6-6 NA TGTGCCAGCAGTTACTCGGGGCCAGACTACAATGAGCAGTTCTTC CASSYSGPDYNEQFF
TRBJ2-7 NA TRBV27 TRBD2 TGTGCCAGCACACTGACTAGCGGGGGGTTCGAGCAGTACTTC CASTLTSGGFEQYF
TRBJ1-2 NA TRBV7-8 NA TGTGCCAGCAGCATTAGCCTACCCGCGGGGCTCTATGGCTACACCTTC CASSISLPAGLYGYTF
TRBJ2-1 once TRBV5-8 NA TGTGCCAGCAGCTTTCAGGGGACGGTTTACAATGAGCAGTTCTTC CASSFQGTVYNEQFF
TRBJ1-5 NA TRBV18 TRBD1 TGTGCCAGCTCACCACCGGATGGGACAGGGTCCTATAGCAATCAGCCCCAGCATTTT CASSPPDGTGSYSNQPQHF
TRBJ1-6 NA TRBV9 NA TGTGCCAGCAGCTCCCGTAATTCACCCCTCCACTTT CASSSRNSPLHF
TRBJ1-1 NA TRBV5-1 NA TGCGCCAGCAGCTTGAGCGGGAGCATGAACACTGAAGCTTTCTTT CASSLSGSMNTEAFF
TRBJ2-3 NA TRBV5-1 TRBD2 TGCGCCAGCAGCAACCGGGGGGAGGGTACGCAGTATTTT CASSNRGEGTQYF
TRBJ2-7 NA TRBV19 TRBD1 TGTGCCAGTAGTAGCGACAGGGGGCCCTACGAGCAGTACTTC CASSSDRGPYEQYF
TRBJ1-1 NA TRBV6-5 NA TGTGCCAGCACCGATCTATTACTAATCCGGACTGAAGCTTTCTTT CASTDLLLIRTEAFF
TRBJ1-1 NA TRBV2 NA TGTGCCAGCAGTGAACCGGGGATCACTGAAGCTTTCTTT CASSEPGITEAFF